The TCR beta chain under discussion was sequenced for a study of blood T cell repertoires in COVID-19 (dated by TCRdb to about 2020). Background for the entire study: Samples from collaborators originated in the United States, Italy and Spain and spanned both the acute and convalescent phases of COVID-19. The prospective study material was composed of cDNA or gDNA derived from T cells, B-cell-depleted T cells, or PBMCs. Where available, HLA class I and class II types were obtained from metadata supplied by the sample provider rather than from assay-based typing. Subjects who had been exposed to COVID-19, were actively infected with it, or had recovered from it provided the deeply sampled blood TCRbeta repertoires that made up the dataset. A freely available public database, intended as a resource for researchers studying the immune response to SARS-CoV-2, is where the repertoires were released. Sample metadata almost always included a de-identified subject ID, COVID-19 status, age in years and sex. The samples were drawn from the first 160 participants of the ongoing ImmuneRACE study and from about 1,200 subjects provided by 6 global collaborators. The research as a whole found: Clinical and demographic metadata were provided uncurated, with the amount varying by source and participant.

The immunoSEQ Assay, a bias-controlled multiplex PCR, was used to amplify TCRbeta CDR3 regions from genomic DNA. Regarding the original processing steps: Within the assay, amplification of reference gene primers was used to estimate how many nucleated cells each sample contained. To quantify the absolute abundance of each unique TCRbeta CDR3 rearrangement, sequence reads were collapsed and filtered. Productive Simpson clonality was computed per sample as the square root of Simpson's diversity index over productive rearrangements. Imported from immuneACCESS, the table was reduced by TCRdb to in-frame sequences with V and J called. These copies leave out some clones; in studies compared against another copy, an unresolved V gene accounts for under half, and the cause of the remainder is not known. That table furnishes V, J and clone size, whereas the DNA furnished D and trimming. In this sample the table shows about 150,000 clones, roughly 77% of which occur a single time. The ten most abundant clones make up around 4% of the sample.

CDR1 SGHDT and CDR2 YYEEEE are derived from the germline V gene. The CDR3, from cysteine to phenylalanine, totals 13 residues. The retained sequence is limited to the CDR3, 39 bases, with the frame set at the first base. V is pared back by 0 bases and J by 6 bases, with 10 bases lying between the germline termini. Each collaborating institution followed its own protocols to collect whole blood in K2EDTA tubes. For TCRbeta analysis, collaborators shipped samples as frozen whole blood, isolated PBMCs, or DNA extracted from either of those sample types. As regards this clone: The antigen this receptor binds is unknown. No much larger clonotype is one base removed from it; base qualities were not supplied.

Source material: peripheral blood. The receptor's source is a man in his sixties with acute or convalescent COVID-19. This chain is built from TRBV5-6 and TRBJ2-7, with a tentative D gene TRBD1 over 5 matching bases. CDR3 reads: CASSLVRGSEQYF. The DNA reads TGTGCCAGCAGCTTGGTAAGGGGTAGCGAGCAGTACTTC.